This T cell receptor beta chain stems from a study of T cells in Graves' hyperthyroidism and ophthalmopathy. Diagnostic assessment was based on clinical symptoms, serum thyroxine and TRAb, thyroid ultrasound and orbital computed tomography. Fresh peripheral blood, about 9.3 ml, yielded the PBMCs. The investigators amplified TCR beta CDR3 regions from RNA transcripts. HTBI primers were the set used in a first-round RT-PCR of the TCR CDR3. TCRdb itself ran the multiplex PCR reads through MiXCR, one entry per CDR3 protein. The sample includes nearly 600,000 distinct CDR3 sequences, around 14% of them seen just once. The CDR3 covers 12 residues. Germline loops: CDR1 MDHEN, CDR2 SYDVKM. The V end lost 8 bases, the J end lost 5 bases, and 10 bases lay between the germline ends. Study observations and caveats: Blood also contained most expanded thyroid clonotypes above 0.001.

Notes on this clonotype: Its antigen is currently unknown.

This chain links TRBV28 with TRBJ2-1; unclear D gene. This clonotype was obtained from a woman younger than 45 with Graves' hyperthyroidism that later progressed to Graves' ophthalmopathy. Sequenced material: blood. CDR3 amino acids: CASQVSDNEQFF. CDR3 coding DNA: TGTGCCAGCCAGGTGAGCGACAATGAGCAGTTCTTC.